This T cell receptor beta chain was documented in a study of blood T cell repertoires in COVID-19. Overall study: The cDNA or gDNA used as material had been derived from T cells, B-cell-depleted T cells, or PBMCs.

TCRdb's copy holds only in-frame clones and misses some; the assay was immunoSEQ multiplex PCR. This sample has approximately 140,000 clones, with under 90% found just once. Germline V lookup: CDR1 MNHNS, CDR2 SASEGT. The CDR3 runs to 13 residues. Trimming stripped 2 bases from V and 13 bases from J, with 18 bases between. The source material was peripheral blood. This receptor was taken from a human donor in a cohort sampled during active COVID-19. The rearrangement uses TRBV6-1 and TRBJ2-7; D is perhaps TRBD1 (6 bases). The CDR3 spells CASSERFQGFLYF. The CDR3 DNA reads TGTGCCAGCAGTGAAAGGTTCCAGGGGTTCCTATACTTC.